These T cell receptor beta chains were read from a single sample in a study of blood T cell repertoires in COVID-19. This table comes from immunoSEQ multiplex PCR, and its TCRdb copy is limited to in-frame clones, with some not included. The table shows about 300,000 clones, with approximately 89% occurring only once. Sample: peripheral blood. The receptors derive from a woman in her twenties or thirties who had recovered from COVID-19. The CDR3 runs from the conserved cysteine through the conserved F or W. D genes are given only for firm matches. Clone size, where shown, is once, few, many, or a class for clones that have expanded.

>TRBJ1-1|.|.|TRBV18
TGTGCCAGCTCCTCCGACCCGACATCTGAAGCTTTCTTT
CASSSDPTSEAFF
>TRBJ2-7|.|.|TRBV9
TGTGCCAGCAGCGTAGCGGGGGGCGGCTACGAGCAGTACTTC
CASSVAGGGYEQYF
>TRBJ1-3|.|.|TRBV6-5
TGTGCCAGCAGGGCAGACAGGATTGCGGACACCATATATTTT
CASRADRIADTIYF
>TRBJ2-1|TRBD1|once|TRBV12-3/TRBV12-4
TGTGCCAGCAGTCGGGACAGGGGGAATGAGCAGTTCTTC
CASSRDRGNEQFF
>TRBJ2-1|TRBD1|.|TRBV11-3
TGTGCCAGCAGCTTAAACAGGGGGTCCTACAATGAGCAGTTCTTC
CASSLNRGSYNEQFF
>TRBJ1-2|TRBD1|.|TRBV5-8
TGTGCCAGCAGCTTGTGGGACAGGAGAAACTATGGCTACACCTTC
CASSLWDRRNYGYTF
>TRBJ2-5|.|.|TRBV4-2
TGTGCCAGCAGCCAACTGGTAGGGGCGGAGACCCAGTACTTC
CASSQLVGAETQYF
>TRBJ2-1|TRBD2|.|TRBV19
TGTGCCAGTAGTATAGATCTCGCGGGGGGCCTTTACAATGAGCAGTTCTTC
CASSIDLAGGLYNEQFF
>TRBJ1-1|.|.|TRBV6-4
TGTGCCAGCAGTGTTTCCCCCGAGACTGAAGCTTTCTTT
CASSVSPETEAFF
>TRBJ1-2|TRBD1|.|TRBV5-6
TGTGCCAGCAGTGCCGGGACAGGGGCCTATGGCTACACCTTC
CASSAGTGAYGYTF
>TRBJ1-4|.|.|TRBV29-1
TGCAGCGTGATCGGACGGGAAGAAAAACTGTTTTTT
CSVIGREEKLFF
>TRBJ1-2|TRBD1|few|TRBV28
TGTGCCAGCGCTCTGCTCGGGGACAGGGTCTATGGCTACACCTTC
CASALLGDRVYGYTF
>TRBJ1-2|TRBD1|.|TRBV5-1
TGCGCCAGCAGCTTAGATACAGGGGGCCGCTATGGCTACACCTTC
CASSLDTGGRYGYTF
>TRBJ1-5|.|few|TRBV5-1
TGCGCCAGCAGCCCGGGATACCAGGGCAATCAGCCCCAGCATTTT
CASSPGYQGNQPQHF
>TRBJ1-5|TRBD1|.|TRBV6-5
TGTGCCAGCAGGCGACAGGGGGCTGACAATCAGCCCCAGCATTTT
CASRRQGADNQPQHF
>TRBJ1-4|TRBD1|.|TRBV18
TGTGCCAGCTCTCGGGACAGGGGGATCGAAGGAATACTGTTTTTT
CASSRDRGIEGILFF
>TRBJ2-7|.|.|TRBV11-2
TGTGCCAGCAGCTTAGATTTGCCAGGGGCGGACGAGCAGTACTTC
CASSLDLPGADEQYF
>TRBJ1-6|TRBD1|.|TRBV4-1
TGCGCCAGCAGCCAAGTTCCGACAGGGGGCAAATCACCCCTCCACTTT
CASSQVPTGGKSPLHF
>TRBJ2-3|.|.|TRBV6-4
TGTGCCACAAACAGGGCCAACACAGATACGCAGTATTTT
CATNRANTDTQYF
>TRBJ2-5|.|.|TRBV5-1
TGCGCCAGCAGCTTGGGGCTAGCCCCACAAGAGACCCAGTACTTC
CASSLGLAPQETQYF